The 23 T cell receptor beta chains below come from one sample, sequenced in a study of molecular identifiers for immune sequencing clone quantification. TCRdb reprocessed the PCR reads via MiXCR and lists one record per CDR3 protein. The sample includes a few hundred thousand distinct CDR3 sequences, roughly 24% seen only once; the top ten take approximately 0.74%. The specimen was naive CD8+ T cells from blood, with Jurkat cell RNA spiked in. The sample's subset: FACS-sorted CD8+CD4-CCR7+CD45RA+ naive T cells. The receptors were sampled from a human donor in good health. Some libraries in this study had Jurkat cell RNA spiked in.

With respect to this clonotype: This could be a read error, since a much larger clone is one nucleotide away. This chain links TRBV6-2 or TRBV6-3 with TRBJ1-5; D may be TRBD1 (5 bases). V lost 3 bases, J lost 5 bases, and 17 bases lay in between. Germline assignment: CDR1 MNHEY and CDR2 SVGEGT. This CDR3 has 16 amino acids. CDR3 nucleotide sequence: TGTGCCAGCAGTTATCTGGACATCAAAACCGATCAGCCCCAGCATTTT. Protein: CASSYLDIKTDQPQHF.

This clonotype has at least ten counts. The chain employs TRBV7-8 and TRBJ2-3, with 10 bases identical to TRBD2. V was pared by 5 bases and J by 2 bases, with 4 bases of the junction left unmatched. The CDR3 spans 15 residues. CDR1 and CDR2 from the germline V gene are SGHVS and FQNEAQ. CDR3 residues: CASSAGLAVTDTQYF. In nucleotides, the CDR3 is TGTGCCAGCAGCGCCGGACTAGCGGTCACAGATACGCAGTATTTT. The full variable domain, its missing parts supplied by reference TRBV7-8 and TRBJ2-3, is GAGVSQSPRYKVAKRGQDVALRCDPISGHVSLFWYQQALGQGPEFLTYFQNEAQLDKSGLPSDRFFAERPEGSVSTLKIQRTQQEDSAVYLCASSAGLAVTDTQYFGPGTRLTVL.

The chain employs TRBV13 and TRBJ1-3; D is perhaps TRBD1 (6 bases). The ends were cut back, 5 bases at V and 2 bases at J, with 16 bases in the middle. The CDR3 totals 16 residues. Germline CDR1 and CDR2: PRHDT and FYEKMQ (reference sequence). CDR3 DNA sequence: TGTGCCAGCAGCCCGCAAAACAGGGTAGCTGGAAACACCATATATTTT. Protein sequence: CASSPQNRVAGNTIYF.

In its sample, this clonotype was seen once. This may be a read error, as it is one base from a much larger clone. CDR3 protein: CSAAPRSGGTDTQYF. The CDR3, as DNA: TGCAGTGCTGCCCCCAGGAGCGGAGGCACAGATACGCAGTATTTT. The V and J genes are TRBV20-1 and TRBJ2-3; possibly TRBD2 for D (5 bases). Germline loops: CDR1 DFQATT, CDR2 SNEGSKA (reference sequence). This CDR3 spans 15 amino acids. V lost 5 bases and J lost 1, with 16 bases in between.

A single count supports this clonotype. A much larger clone sits a single nucleotide away, making a read error possible. The rearrangement joins TRBV2 to TRBJ2-7, with a weak D call TRBD2 (6 bases). In germline, CDR1 is SNHLY, CDR2 FYNNEI. This CDR3 is built from 12 residues. Trimming took off 3 bases at V and 9 bases at J, with 12 bases between the two ends. The CDR3 DNA sequence: TGTGCCAGCAGTGATTTTGGCGGGGTGCAGTACTTC. It codes for CASSDFGGVQYF.

This clonotype was seen at least ten times. This chain links TRBV7-2 with TRBJ2-5; D ambiguous. Germline values: CDR1 SGHTA, CDR2 FQGNSA. Trimming removed 5 bases from V and 1 base from J, with 14 bases in between. This CDR3 spans 15 amino acids. In DNA form, the CDR3 reads TGTGCCAGCAGCAACCGAACACATTCCCAAGAGACCCAGTACTTC. Residues: CASSNRTHSQETQYF. Filled out from reference TRBV7-2 and TRBJ2-5, the complete variable domain reads GAGVSQSPSNKVTEKGKDVELRCDPISGHTALYWYRQSLGQGLEFLIYFQGNSAPDKSGLPSDRFSAERTGGSVSTLTIQRTQQEDSAVYLCASSNRTHSQETQYFGPGTRLLVL.

Concerning this clonotype: A much larger clonotype is one base distant, so this may be a read error. CDR3 sequence reads: CASSQAPGHEQHF. In nucleotides, the CDR3 is TGTGCCAGCAGCCAAGCTCCGGGCCACGAGCAGCACTTC. J is TRBJ2-7 and V is TRBV4-2; D call uncertain. The germline V gene encodes CDR1 LGHNA and CDR2 YNFKEQ. The CDR3 is 13 residues long.

This clonotype was recorded many times. The J gene is TRBJ2-7, the V gene TRBV7-6; D gene unclear. CDR1 is SGHVS and CDR2 is FNYEAQ in the germline V gene. The CDR3 contains 13 residues. Deletions cut 1 base from V and 6 bases from J, with 10 bases between. CDR3 nucleotides: TGTGCCAGCAGCTTAGTATCCGGTCCCGAGCAGTACTTC. This encodes CASSLVSGPEQYF.

The count of this clonotype is one. Because the CDR3 is missing its conserved closing phenylalanine or tryptophan, this is likely a read error. The CDR3 coding sequence is TGTGCCAGCAGCCCGGGACAGGGGCTTCGGGAGACCCAGTACTCC. It specifies CASSPGQGLRETQYS. The rearrangement uses TRBV5-5 and TRBJ2-5; 10 bases map to TRBD1. This CDR3 region has 15 residues. The V and J ends lost 4 bases and 5 bases, in that order; junction bases with no gene match: 8. CDR1 is SGHKS, CDR2 YYEKEE, per germline (reference sequence).

A word on this clonotype: One junction end disagrees with the germline gene, perhaps due to a read error. The chain joins TRBV6-5 to TRBJ2-7; 9 bases are a match to TRBD1. CDR1 and CDR2 from the germline V gene are MNHEY and SVGAGI. The CDR3 is made up of 14 amino acids. CDR3 sequence: CASSSGQGPYGQYF. As DNA, the CDR3 is TGTGCCAGCAGTTCGGGACAGGGACCCTACGGGCAGTACTTC.

This clonotype occurred a few times. The rearrangement links TRBV27 to TRBJ2-7; a possible D gene is TRBD2 (6 bases). The CDR3 extends over 13 amino acids. V shed 5 bases and J shed 9 bases, with 17 bases lying between them. Germline V CDR1 and CDR2: MNHEY, SMNVEV (reference sequence). CDR3 region: CASSGLSGVGQYF. CDR3 sequence (DNA): TGTGCCAGCAGTGGCCTCTCGGGGGTAGGGCAGTACTTC.

The chain's CDR3 is CASSYTGTGDQETQYF. In DNA form, the CDR3 reads TGTGCCAGCAGCTATACCGGGACAGGGGACCAAGAGACCCAGTACTTC. The chain carries TRBV7-9 and TRBJ2-5; TRBD1 matches 10 bases. Germline V lookup: CDR1 SEHNR, CDR2 FQNEAQ (reference sequence). V was clipped by 4 bases and J by 0 bases; unmatched bases: 5. This CDR3 is 16 amino acids long.

CDR3 protein: CASTPGGHEQYF. The CDR3 DNA sequence: TGTGCCAGCACCCCGGGGGGCCACGAGCAGTACTTC. This sequence joins TRBV7-9 and TRBJ2-7; D possibly corresponds to TRBD2 (7 bases). In germline, CDR1 is SEHNR, CDR2 FQNEAQ (reference sequence). V was trimmed by 7 bases and J by 5 bases, leaving 12 bases between them. The length of the CDR3 is 12 residues.

This clonotype was counted only a few times. This rearrangement joins TRBV19 to TRBJ2-7; no definite D call. The germline gives CDR1 LNHDA, CDR2 SQIVND (reference sequence). CDR3 length equals 13 residues. V was shortened by 5 bases and J by 6 bases, with 14 bases between the two germline ends. The CDR3 DNA is TGTGCCAGTAGTGTCGGGTCCCTCGCCGAGCAGTACTTC. Amino acid sequence: CASSVGSLAEQYF.

This clonotype was counted ten times or more. The rearrangement links TRBV20-1 to TRBJ2-4, with no clear D. CDR3 length equals 15 residues. From germline, CDR1 is DFQATT and CDR2 SNEGSKA (reference sequence). Trimming took 3 bases from V and 0 from J, leaving 12 bases between them. The CDR3 DNA reads as TGCAGTGCTAGTAGGCCGGACCTAGCCAAAAACATTCAGTACTTC. This codes for CSASRPDLAKNIQYF.

This clonotype was counted ten times or more. V gene TRBV19 combines with J gene TRBJ2-1; D is ambiguous. Germline CDR1 LNHDA, CDR2 SQIVND (reference sequence). V was trimmed by 3 bases and J by 6 bases, leaving 9 bases between them. The length of the CDR3 is 13 residues. The CDR3 region is CASSILGFNEQFF. CDR3 coding DNA: TGTGCCAGTAGTATTTTGGGTTTCAATGAGCAGTTCTTC. The full variable domain, completed using reference TRBV19 and TRBJ2-1, is DGGITQSPKYLFRKEGQNVTLSCEQNLNHDAMYWYRQDPGQGLRLIYYSQIVNDFQKGDIAEGYSVSREKKESFPLTVTSAQKNPTAFYLCASSILGFNEQFFGPGTRLTVL.

This clonotype was detected many times. V and J are TRBV30 and TRBJ1-1, with TRBD1 identical over 8 bases. Germline CDR1 and CDR2: GTSNPN and SVGIG (reference sequence). Trimming took 5 bases from V and 10 from J; bases not matched to a gene: 15. The CDR3 has 14 amino acids. The CDR3 protein is CAWDQDRALMGAFF. The CDR3 DNA sequence: TGTGCCTGGGACCAGGACAGGGCCCTAATGGGAGCTTTCTTT.

This chain uses TRBV2 with TRBJ2-7, with D possibly matching TRBD1 (5 bases). The CDR3 is made up of 13 amino acids. Trimming shortened V by 6 bases and J by 1 base, and 10 bases separated the two germline ends. Germline V gene sequence: CDR1 SNHLY, CDR2 FYNNEI. DNA for the CDR3: TGTGCCAGCAGAGGTGGGGCGTCCTACGAGCAGTACTTC. Translation: CASRGGASYEQYF. The complete variable domain, with remaining parts taken from reference TRBV2 and TRBJ2-7, reads EPEVTQTPSHQVTQMGQEVILRCVPISNHLYFYWYRQILGQKVEFLVSFYNNEISEKSEIFDDQFSVERPDGSNFTLKIRSTKLEDSAMYFCASRGGASYEQYFGPGTRLTVT.

On this clonotype itself: Just one base apart from a much larger clone, this may be a read error. This chain joins TRBV27 and TRBJ2-1; 9 nucleotides line up with TRBD2. Germline V gene data show CDR1 as MNHEY and CDR2 as SMNVEV (reference sequence). This CDR3 has 14 residues. The CDR3 region has the DNA TGTGCCCGCAGTTGGGGGATAGCGGGGGTCGGGCAGTTCTTC. It yields the protein CARSWGIAGVGQFF.

A remark on this clonotype: A much larger clone differs by one base, so this may be a read error. The V and J genes are TRBV12-3 or TRBV12-4 and TRBJ2-7; D tentatively fits TRBD1 or TRBD2 (6 bases each). The length of the CDR3 is 14 residues. The CDR3 loop is CASSLRDNSYGQYF. Here the CDR3 DNA reads TGTGCCAGCAGTTTGCGGGACAACTCCTACGGGCAGTACTTC.

The chain joins TRBV7-9 to TRBJ2-7; a possible D gene is TRBD2 (6 bases). This CDR3 spans 12 amino acids. Between the trimmed V and J ends, which lost 1 base and 10 bases, there was a span of 11 bases. In germline, CDR1 is SEHNR, CDR2 FQNEAQ (reference sequence). CDR3 nucleotide sequence: TGTGCCAGCAGCTTAGGGCGGGGAGTTCAGTACTTC. Its protein is CASSLGRGVQYF.

This clonotype showed up many times. The CDR3 coding sequence is TGTGCCAGCAGTCCGCGCAGGGAGACCCAGTACTTC. Translated, it gives CASSPRRETQYF. J is TRBJ2-5 and V is TRBV28; no firm D call. The ends were cut back, 5 bases at V and 5 bases at J, with 9 bases in the middle. The CDR3 has 12 amino acids. Germline-derived CDR1 and CDR2 are MDHEN and SYDVKM. The full variable domain, with the rest looked up from reference TRBV28 and TRBJ2-5, is DVKVTQSSRYLVKRTGEKVFLECVQDMDHENMFWYRQDPGLGLRLIYFSYDVKMKEKGDIPEGYSVSREKKERFSLILESASTNQTSMYLCASSPRRETQYFGPGTRLLVL.

This clonotype was recorded a few times. The rearrangement links TRBV19 to TRBJ2-3, with D unclear. CDR1 is LNHDA, CDR2 SQIVND, per germline (reference sequence). There are 17 residues in the CDR3. Trimming took 3 bases from V and 0 from J, leaving 16 bases between them. For the CDR3, the DNA is TGTGCCAGTAGTATCGCTCACAGTGGATCTAGCACAGATACGCAGTATTTT. This gives the protein CASSIAHSGSSTDTQYF. Looking up the rest from reference TRBV19 and TRBJ2-3 gives the full variable domain: DGGITQSPKYLFRKEGQNVTLSCEQNLNHDAMYWYRQDPGQGLRLIYYSQIVNDFQKGDIAEGYSVSREKKESFPLTVTSAQKNPTAFYLCASSIAHSGSSTDTQYFGPGTRLTVL.